This T cell receptor (beta chain) was retrieved from a study of regulatory T cells in long-lasting Graves disease. Findings of the study overall: More public clonotypes were shared by persistent patients (about 3,000) than by new patients (roughly 870).

Arm-PCR of CDR3 regions with iRepertoire HTBI primers generated TCR beta libraries. MiXCR, run by TCRdb on the multiplex PCR reads, gives a single entry per CDR3 protein. The repertoire holds a few hundred thousand distinct CDR3 sequences, 23% seen once, with approximately 26% in the top ten. Sample time point: persistent/refractory GD, antithyroid drugs over 5 years with positive TRAb. RNA from PBMCs was the source of the TCR library. Details on this clonotype: Its antigen remains unknown.

V was cut by 3 bases and J by 3 bases, with 15 bases left in between. The CDR3 has 15 residues. Germline CDR1 is LNHDA and CDR2 is SQIVND (reference sequence). The chain uses TRBV19 and TRBJ2-7, with a possible D match to TRBD2 (7 bases). The sequence was collected from a female donor with Graves disease. The sequenced sample was peripheral blood mononuclear cells (PBMCs), obtained when the disease was refractory, from a patient treated with antithyroid drugs. The CDR3 spells CASSIRGAKLYEQYF. CDR3 DNA sequence: TGTGCCAGTAGTATCCGGGGGGCGAAGCTCTACGAGCAGTACTTC.